This T cell receptor beta chain was retrieved from a study of blood T cells in healthy people across ages. Study conclusions and caveats: When one million T cells were used, diversity estimates were thought to be underestimates. In the absence of known donor CMV status, changes in expanded clonotypes were possibly confounded.

For the second PCR, which ran for 7 to 11 cycles, a sample-barcoded 5' primer and a J-beta primer mix were used. Each cDNA molecule, via a template-switch adaptor with 12 random nucleotides, was tagged. In TCRdb, the 5' RACE reads were re-called with MiXCR into one record per CDR3 protein. Of hundreds of thousands of distinct CDR3 sequences in the sample, around 43% were seen once. This clonotype appeared a single time. Its specificity is unknown. An end of the junction does not agree with germline; a read error may underlie this. The receptor was isolated from an elderly man in good health. The sequenced sample consisted of blood.

The CDR3 spells CTSSIGGDGGQGTQYF. CDR3 DNA: TGTACCAGTAGTATAGGAGGAGACGGGGGACAAGGTACGCAGTATTTT. The chain combines TRBV19 with TRBJ2-3, with D possibly called TRBD1 or TRBD2 (6 bases each). The length of the CDR3 is 16 residues. Germline V gives CDR1 LNHDA, CDR2 SQIVND (reference sequence).